Reported below is one T cell receptor (beta chain). TCRdb processed the PCR reads anew with MiXCR; each CDR3 protein has one entry. The data hold some 90,000 distinct CDR3 sequences, with 45% to 55% observed a single time. These data belong to a study of CDR3 diversity in severe acne. The CDR3 runs to 16 residues. The V gene's germline CDR1 is MGHDK and CDR2 SYGVNS. The ends were cut back, 5 bases at V and 4 bases at J, with 21 bases in the middle. Sequencing was carried out using blood. This TCR came from a male donor in good health, serving as a control. The chain couples TRBV25-1 to TRBJ2-7; D is unclear. CDR3 residues: CASSYSAARPVYEQYF. CDR3 sequence (DNA): TGTGCCAGCAGTTACTCGGCGGCTCGACCAGTTTACGAGCAGTACTTC.